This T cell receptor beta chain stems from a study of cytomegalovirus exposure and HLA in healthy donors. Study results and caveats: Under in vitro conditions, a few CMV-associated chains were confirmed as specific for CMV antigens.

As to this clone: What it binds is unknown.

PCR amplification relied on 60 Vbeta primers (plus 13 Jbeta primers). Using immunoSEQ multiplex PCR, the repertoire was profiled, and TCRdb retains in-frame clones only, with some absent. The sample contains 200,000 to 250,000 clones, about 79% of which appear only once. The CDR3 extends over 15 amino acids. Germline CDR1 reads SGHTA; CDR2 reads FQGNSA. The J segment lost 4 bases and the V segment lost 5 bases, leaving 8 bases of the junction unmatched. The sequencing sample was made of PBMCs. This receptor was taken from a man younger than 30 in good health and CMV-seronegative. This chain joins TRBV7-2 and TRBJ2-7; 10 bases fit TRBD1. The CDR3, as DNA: TGTGCCAGCAGCCTTTCCGGGACAGGGGAATACGAGCAGTACTTC. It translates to CASSLSGTGEYEQYF.